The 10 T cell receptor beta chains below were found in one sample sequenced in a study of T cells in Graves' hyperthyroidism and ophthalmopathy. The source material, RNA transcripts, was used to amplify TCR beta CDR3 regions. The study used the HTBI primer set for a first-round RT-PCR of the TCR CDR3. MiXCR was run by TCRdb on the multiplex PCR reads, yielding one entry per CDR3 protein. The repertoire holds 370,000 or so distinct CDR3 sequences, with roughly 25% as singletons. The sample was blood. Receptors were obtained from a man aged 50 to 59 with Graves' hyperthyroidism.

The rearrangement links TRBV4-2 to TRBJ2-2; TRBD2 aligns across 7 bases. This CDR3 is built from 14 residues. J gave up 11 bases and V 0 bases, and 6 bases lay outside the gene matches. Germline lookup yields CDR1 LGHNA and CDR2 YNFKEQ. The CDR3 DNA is TGTGCCAGCAGCCAAGATTCAGGACTAGTCGAGCTGTTTTTT. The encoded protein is CASSQDSGLVELFF.

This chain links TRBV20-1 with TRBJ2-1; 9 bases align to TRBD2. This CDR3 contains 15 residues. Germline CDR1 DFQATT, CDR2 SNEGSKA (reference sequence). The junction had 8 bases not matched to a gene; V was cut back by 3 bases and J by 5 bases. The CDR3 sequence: CSASGAGGRHNEQFF. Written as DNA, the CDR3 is TGCAGTGCTAGTGGAGCGGGAGGTCGCCACAATGAGCAGTTCTTC.

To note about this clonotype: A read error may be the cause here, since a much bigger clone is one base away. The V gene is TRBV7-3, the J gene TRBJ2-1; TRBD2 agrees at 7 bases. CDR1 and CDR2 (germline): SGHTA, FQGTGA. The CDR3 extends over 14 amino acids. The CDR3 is CASNLSTSVDEQFF. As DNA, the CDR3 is TGTGCCAGCAACTTAAGCACTAGCGTTGATGAGCAGTTCTTC.

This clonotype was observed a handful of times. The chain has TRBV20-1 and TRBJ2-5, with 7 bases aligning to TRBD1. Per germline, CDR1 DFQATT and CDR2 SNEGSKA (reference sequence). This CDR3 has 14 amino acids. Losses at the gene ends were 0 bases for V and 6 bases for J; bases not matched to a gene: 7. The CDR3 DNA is TGCAGTGCTAGAGATCCCCCAGGGGGACAGACCCAGTACTTC. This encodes CSARDPPGGQTQYF.

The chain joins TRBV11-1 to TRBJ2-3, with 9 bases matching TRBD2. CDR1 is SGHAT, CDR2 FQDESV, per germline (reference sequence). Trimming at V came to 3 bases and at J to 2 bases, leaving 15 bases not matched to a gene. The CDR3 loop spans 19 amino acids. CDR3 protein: CASSLGGATSGYSTDTQYF. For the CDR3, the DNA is TGTGCCAGCAGCTTGGGAGGGGCGACTAGCGGCTACTCCACAGATACGCAGTATTTT.

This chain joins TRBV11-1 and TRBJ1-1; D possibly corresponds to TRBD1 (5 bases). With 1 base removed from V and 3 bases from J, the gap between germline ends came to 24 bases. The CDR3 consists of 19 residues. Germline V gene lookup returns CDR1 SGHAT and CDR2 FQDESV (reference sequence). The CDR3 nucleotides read TGTGCCAGCAGCTTAGAGGGTTGGCGAGGGGAAGGTTCGGACACTGAAGCTTTCTTT. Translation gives CASSLEGWRGEGSDTEAFF.

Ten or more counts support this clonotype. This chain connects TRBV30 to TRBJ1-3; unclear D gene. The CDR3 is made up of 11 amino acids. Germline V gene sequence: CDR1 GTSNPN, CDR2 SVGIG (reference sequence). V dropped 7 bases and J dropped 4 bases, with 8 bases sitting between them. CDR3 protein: CAFLTGNTIYF. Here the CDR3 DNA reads TGTGCCTTCCTCACCGGAAACACCATATATTTT. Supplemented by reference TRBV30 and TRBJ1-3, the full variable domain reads SQTIHQWPATLVQPVGSPLSLECTVEGTSNPNLYWYRQAAGRGLQLLFYSVGIGQISSEVPQNLSASRPQDRQFILSSKKLLLSDSGFYLCAFLTGNTIYFGEGSWLTVV.

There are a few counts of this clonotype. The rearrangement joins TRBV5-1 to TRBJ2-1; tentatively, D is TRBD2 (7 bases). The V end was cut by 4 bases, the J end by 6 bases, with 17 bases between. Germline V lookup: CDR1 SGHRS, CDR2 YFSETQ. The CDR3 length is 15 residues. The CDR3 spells CASSLGAGVGNEQFF. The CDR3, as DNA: TGCGCCAGCAGCCTGGGGGCGGGAGTAGGCAATGAGCAGTTCTTC.

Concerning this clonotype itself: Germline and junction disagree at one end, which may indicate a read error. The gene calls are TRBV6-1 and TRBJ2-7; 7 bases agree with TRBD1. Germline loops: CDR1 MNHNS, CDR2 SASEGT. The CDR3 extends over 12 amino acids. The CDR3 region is CASNEQGYEQYF. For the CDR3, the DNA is TGTGCCAGCAATGAACAGGGGTACGAGCAGTACTTC.

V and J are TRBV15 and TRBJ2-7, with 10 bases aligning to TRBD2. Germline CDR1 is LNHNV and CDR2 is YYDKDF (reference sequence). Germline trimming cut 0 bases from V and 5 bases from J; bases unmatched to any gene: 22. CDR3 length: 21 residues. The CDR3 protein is CATSRDRGLGTSALRPNEQYF. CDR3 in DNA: TGTGCCACCAGCAGAGATCGAGGGTTAGGGACTAGCGCCCTACGCCCCAACGAGCAGTACTTC.